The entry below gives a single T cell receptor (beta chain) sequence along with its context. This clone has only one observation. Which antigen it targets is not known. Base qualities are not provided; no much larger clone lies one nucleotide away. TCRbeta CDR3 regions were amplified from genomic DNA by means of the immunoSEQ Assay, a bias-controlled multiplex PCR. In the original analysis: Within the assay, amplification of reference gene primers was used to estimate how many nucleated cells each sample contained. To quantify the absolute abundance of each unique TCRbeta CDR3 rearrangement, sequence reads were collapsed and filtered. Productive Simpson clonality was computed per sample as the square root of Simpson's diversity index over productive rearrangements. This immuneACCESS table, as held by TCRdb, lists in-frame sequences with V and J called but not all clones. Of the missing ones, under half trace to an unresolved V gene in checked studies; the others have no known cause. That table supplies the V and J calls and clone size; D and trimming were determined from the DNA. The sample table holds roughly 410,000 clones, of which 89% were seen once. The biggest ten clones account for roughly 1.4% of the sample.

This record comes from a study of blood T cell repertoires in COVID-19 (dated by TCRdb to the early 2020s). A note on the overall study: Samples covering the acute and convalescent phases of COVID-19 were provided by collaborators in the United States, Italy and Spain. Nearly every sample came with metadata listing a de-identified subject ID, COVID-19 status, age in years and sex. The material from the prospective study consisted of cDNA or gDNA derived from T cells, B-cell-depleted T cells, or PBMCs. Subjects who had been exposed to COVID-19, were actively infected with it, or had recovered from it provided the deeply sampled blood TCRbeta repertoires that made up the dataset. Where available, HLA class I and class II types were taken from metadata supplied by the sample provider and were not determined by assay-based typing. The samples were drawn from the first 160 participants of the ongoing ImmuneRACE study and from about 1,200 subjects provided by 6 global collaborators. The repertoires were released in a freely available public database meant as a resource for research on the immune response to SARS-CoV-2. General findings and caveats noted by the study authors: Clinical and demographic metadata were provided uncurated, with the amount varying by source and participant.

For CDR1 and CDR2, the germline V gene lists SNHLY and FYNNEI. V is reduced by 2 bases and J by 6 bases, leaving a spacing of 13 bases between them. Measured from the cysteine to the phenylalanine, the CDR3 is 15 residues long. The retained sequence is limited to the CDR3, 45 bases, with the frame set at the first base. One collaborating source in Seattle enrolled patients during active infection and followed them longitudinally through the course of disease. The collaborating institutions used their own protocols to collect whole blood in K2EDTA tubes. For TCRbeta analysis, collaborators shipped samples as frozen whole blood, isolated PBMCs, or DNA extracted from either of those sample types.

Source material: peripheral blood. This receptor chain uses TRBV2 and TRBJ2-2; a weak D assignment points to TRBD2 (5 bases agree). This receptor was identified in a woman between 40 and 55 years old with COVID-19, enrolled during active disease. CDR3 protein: CASSERGDKAGELFF. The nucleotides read TGTGCCAGCAGTGAACGGGGTGACAAAGCCGGGGAGCTGTTTTTT.